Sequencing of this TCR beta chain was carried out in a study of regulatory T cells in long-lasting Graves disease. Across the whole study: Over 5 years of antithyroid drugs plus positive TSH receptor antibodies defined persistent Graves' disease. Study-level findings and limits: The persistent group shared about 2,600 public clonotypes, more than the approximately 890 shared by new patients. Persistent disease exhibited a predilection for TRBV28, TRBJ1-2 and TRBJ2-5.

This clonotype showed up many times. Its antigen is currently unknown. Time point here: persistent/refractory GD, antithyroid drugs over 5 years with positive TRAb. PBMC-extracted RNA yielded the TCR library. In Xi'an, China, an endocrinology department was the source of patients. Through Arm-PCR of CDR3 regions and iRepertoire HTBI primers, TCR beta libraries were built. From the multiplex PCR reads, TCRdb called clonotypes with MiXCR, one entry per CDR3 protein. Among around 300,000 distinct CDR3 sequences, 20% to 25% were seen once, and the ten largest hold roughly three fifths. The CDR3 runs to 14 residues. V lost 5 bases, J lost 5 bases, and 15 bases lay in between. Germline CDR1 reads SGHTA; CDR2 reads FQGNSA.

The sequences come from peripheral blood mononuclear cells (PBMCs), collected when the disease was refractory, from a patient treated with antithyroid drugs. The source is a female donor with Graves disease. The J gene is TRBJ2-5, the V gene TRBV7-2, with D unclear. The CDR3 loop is CASSPDRVGETQYF. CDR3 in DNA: TGTGCCAGCAGCCCCGATCGGGTGGGGGAGACCCAGTACTTC.